The rows below give T cell receptor beta chains drawn from one sample of a study of blood T cell repertoires in COVID-19. The method was immunoSEQ multiplex PCR; TCRdb's version includes in-frame clones alone and lacks a portion of them. The data hold 200,000 to 250,000 clones, with roughly 86% observed a single time. The sample was PBMCs or T cells enriched from blood (not recorded which). The receptors were gathered from a man aged 18 to 30 with acute COVID-19. Both conserved end residues are part of each CDR3.

v_gene	CDR3aa
TRBV30	CAWQGAGANVLTF
TRBV19	CASSINSNSPLHF
TRBV4-1	CASSQGAMANTEAFF
TRBV30	CAGTSGFYEQYF
TRBV19	CASSIAGTGYGYTF
TRBV25-1	CASTEGGQGAQETQYF
TRBV29-1	CSANREFLSEAFF
TRBV29-1	CSVDRAGGGADTQYF
TRBV6-1	CASSETSGVTDTQYF
TRBV18	CASSPPQGGTSNEQFF
TRBV30	CAWSAGSGSNEQFF
TRBV9	CASSTRTGVLADTQYF
TRBV23-1	CASRPRLAQRSSYEQYF
TRBV19	CASSISGGVKLEPQHF
TRBV29-1	CSVGATGTQNTEAFF
TRBV25-1	CASSELGDETQYF
TRBV7-9	CASSVTGTEAFF
TRBV6-5	CASSYRRGSTDTQYF
TRBV3-1/TRBV3-2	CASSQPGQGGSDYGYTF
TRBV7-9	CASGNSGNSYEQYF
TRBV7-2	CASSSLAGVTYNEQFF
TRBV28	CASSRGDSNTGELFF
TRBV2	CASSPAGDRNTIYF
TRBV5-8	CASSLGLISPGNTGELFF
TRBV4-2	CASSQDGRVLSNQPQHF
TRBV11-3	CASSLDRRNTIYF
TRBV20-1	CSARGEGTAFF
TRBV6-5	CASSHSGSRETQYF
TRBV5-1	CASSSGQNTEAFF
TRBV23-1	CASSQDGTGSNTEAFF
TRBV3-1/TRBV3-2	CASSPAGTTYEQYF
TRBV4-1	CASSQEGREQRTDTQYF
TRBV7-9	CASSLGLAGEETQYF
TRBV27	CASSLFSGDSTDTQYF
TRBV19	CASSTRTGDNEQFF
TRBV7-9	CASSSGSGLAVEQFF
TRBV4-1	CASSFGLAGAGELFF
TRBV2	CASSVLLAGDVQYF
TRBV10-3	CAIGTGGPGDTQYF
TRBV4-1	CASSQVRTFSGYNEQFF
TRBV14	CASSQEGGIGGYTF
TRBV19	CASTDRVNQPQHF
TRBV7-2	CASSLGGGSYEQYF
TRBV19	CASSIDAGIVETQYF
TRBV28	CASSTSSYEQYF
TRBV27	CASTLTGQGSYGYTF
TRBV9	CASSREGVNEKLFF
TRBV28	CASSYGTKETQYF
TRBV5-1	CASSLGTSGGLQGTQYF
TRBV28	CASSLWGTGYGYTF
TRBV5-8	CASGLDRASRIAKNIQYF
TRBV4-1	CASSPPASEQYF
TRBV11-3	CASSLSRTGELFF
TRBV10-3	CAISESGSTSSYNEQFF
TRBV28	CASSSLAGGTQYF